What follows describes a single T cell receptor (beta chain). This clonotype was seen many times. Its cognate antigen has yet to be identified. No much larger clonotype is one base removed from it; base qualities were not supplied. Libraries of naive CD8 T cells were built from anywhere between roughly 17,000 and 1,000,000 sorted cells, with 10%, 30% or 50% of the purified RNA used. Naive CD8 T cells, defined as CD8+CD4-CCR7+CD45RA+, were FACS-sorted into RLT Plus buffer on a BD FACSAria II. Around 10 TCR copies' worth of Jurkat RNA were spiked into roughly 18,000-1,000,000 naive CD8 T cell samples to test detection sensitivity. CD8 T cells were enriched with RosetteSep CD8+ T Cell Enrichment Cocktail and Ficoll-Paque, followed by ACK red cell lysis. Cut back by 5 bases and 5 bases, the V and J ends lie 19 bases apart. Counted from cysteine to phenylalanine, this CDR3 has 16 amino acids. Of the read, only the CDR3 DNA is kept; its 48 bases are in frame from base 1. CDR1 SGHAT and CDR2 FQDESV were looked up in the germline V gene (reference sequence).

This sample is drawn from a study of molecular identifiers for immune sequencing clone quantification (dated by TCRdb to between 2018 and 2020). With regard to the full study: In a replicate experiment, RNA from about 20,000 or 100,000 naive CD8 T cells was split into five aliquots, four of which were sequenced. CD8 T cells were used in a methods study to benchmark molecular-identifier clustering-based TCR repertoire sequencing (MIDCIRS) and TCR RNA copy counting. Broad study findings and their caveats: Identical TCR molecules sharing a barcode could cause highly expanded clone sizes to be underestimated. Without barcode sub-clustering, chimeric consensus sequences inflated TCR diversity; chimeras reached as high as 47%. Modeling indicated roughly 3.2 TCR RNA copies recovered per cell, compared with 9.5 to 10 by digital PCR, which implies a capture efficiency of approximately 30%. Even against a background of approximately 1 million naive CD8 T cells, spiked-in Jurkat TCR RNA amounting to a single cell's worth was reported to be detectable. In CMV-specific effector cells, over 97% of molecules were held by clones above 20 RNA copies, whereas under 1% of molecules were held by such clones in naive cells. The naive libraries included spiked-in Jurkat TCR RNA (around 10 copies' worth), and this RNA is not part of the donor repertoire.

The library was obtained by PCR. The reads were generated on an Illumina HiSeq 4000. Bulk TCR libraries were prepared as previously described, using TCR primers listed in Table S5. Total RNA was purified with the Qiagen AllPrep DNA/RNA kit. Before analysis, reads from multiple sequencing runs of the same library were pooled. Under the source paper's analysis protocol: Only reads with exact TCR constant sequence were kept, trimmed to 150 nt, and grouped by their 12-nt molecular barcodes. Reads in each barcode group were sub-clustered using a 15% Levenshtein threshold, and a quality-weighted consensus sequence was built for each RNA molecule. Non-functional sequences were filtered out, along with any lower-count sequence sitting one edit away from another sequence. Based on a fit of two negative binomial distributions, barcode sub-clusters having less than 20% of the maximum read count were discarded. The public reads were reanalyzed by TCRdb: fastp trimming at Q25, MiXCR alignment, in-frame beta chains only. One record per CDR3 amino acid sequence lists the most common genes and DNA. The V and J calls were determined by TCRdb, not by the authors. This sample comprises 35,000 to 40,000 distinct CDR3 sequences, approximately 19% of them detected only once. The top ten constitute 0.9% to 1.2% of the sample.

This TCR was sampled from a human donor in good health. Some libraries in this study had Jurkat cell RNA spiked in. The chain is encoded by TRBV11-1 joined to TRBJ1-5; the D gene is perhaps TRBD1, from 6 matching bases. The specimen was naive CD8+ T cells from blood, with Jurkat cell RNA spiked in. The meaning of the sample's cell subset or site label: FACS-sorted CD8+CD4-CCR7+CD45RA+ naive T cells. DNA sequence: TGTGCCAGCAGCCTGAGGTGTCGCAGGGGCTATCAGCCCCAGCATTTT. Its protein reads: CASSLRCRRGYQPQHF.